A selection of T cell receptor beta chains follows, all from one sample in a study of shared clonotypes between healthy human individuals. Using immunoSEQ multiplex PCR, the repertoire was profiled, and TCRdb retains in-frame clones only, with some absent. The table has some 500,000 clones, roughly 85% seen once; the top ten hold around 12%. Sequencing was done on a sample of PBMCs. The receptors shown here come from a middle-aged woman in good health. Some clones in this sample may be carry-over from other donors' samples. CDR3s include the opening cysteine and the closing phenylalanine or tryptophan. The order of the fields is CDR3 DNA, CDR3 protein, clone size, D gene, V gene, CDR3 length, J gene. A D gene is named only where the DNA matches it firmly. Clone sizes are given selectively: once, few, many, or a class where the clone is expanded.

DNA: TGTGCCAGCAGCTTCGGGGGGACTAGCGGACTCCAAGAGACCCAGTACTTC; CDR3: CASSFGGTSGLQETQYF; size: -; D: TRBD2; V: TRBV7-3; length: 17; J: TRBJ2-5
DNA: TGTGCCAGTTCAGGGCTGGGGAGCAATCAGCCCCAGCATTTT; CDR3: CASSGLGSNQPQHF; size: once; D: -; V: TRBV19; length: 14; J: TRBJ1-5
DNA: TGTGCCAGCAGTTTAGGGGGGACAGGGGGCTTTTCTGGAAACACCATATATTTT; CDR3: CASSLGGTGGFSGNTIYF; size: -; D: TRBD1; V: TRBV28; length: 18; J: TRBJ1-3
DNA: TGCGCCAGCAGCTTGAGGGCGGGAGAAGACGAGCAGTACTTC; CDR3: CASSLRAGEDEQYF; size: -; D: TRBD2; V: TRBV5-1; length: 14; J: TRBJ2-7
DNA: TGTGCCAGCTCACCTCCGACTAGACTAGATGAGCAGTTCTTC; CDR3: CASSPPTRLDEQFF; size: -; D: -; V: TRBV18; length: 14; J: TRBJ2-1
DNA: TGCGCCAGCAGCCTGTATCAGGGGGCTATTGAGCAGTTCTTC; CDR3: CASSLYQGAIEQFF; size: -; D: TRBD1; V: TRBV4-1; length: 14; J: TRBJ2-1
DNA: TGCAGCGTTGGAGGACAGGGGCGGAGGGGCACAGATACGCAGTATTTT; CDR3: CSVGGQGRRGTDTQYF; size: few; D: TRBD1; V: TRBV29-1; length: 16; J: TRBJ2-3
DNA: TGCAGCGTTGGCCATAGCTCCTACAATGAGCAGTTCTTC; CDR3: CSVGHSSYNEQFF; size: -; D: -; V: TRBV29-1; length: 13; J: TRBJ2-1
DNA: TGTGCCAGCAGCTTAGGGGGGCTTCCCAGCTCGGGCAATGAGCAGTTCTTC; CDR3: CASSLGGLPSSGNEQFF; size: -; D: -; V: TRBV11-2; length: 17; J: TRBJ2-1
DNA: TGCGCCAGCAGCCAACTCCTAGCGGGTGCCTACGAGCAGTACTTC; CDR3: CASSQLLAGAYEQYF; size: -; D: TRBD2; V: TRBV4-1; length: 15; J: TRBJ2-7
DNA: TGTGCCAGCAGTTCCGGACTAGCGGCAACCTCCTACGAGCAGTACTTC; CDR3: CASSSGLAATSYEQYF; size: once; D: TRBD2; V: TRBV27; length: 16; J: TRBJ2-7
DNA: TGTGCCAGTCGTCCGAAACGGGACAGCTATGGCTACACCTTC; CDR3: CASRPKRDSYGYTF; size: -; D: TRBD1; V: TRBV27; length: 14; J: TRBJ1-2
DNA: TGTGCCAGCAGTCCCCGGACAGGGCCCCAGCATTTT; CDR3: CASSPRTGPQHF; size: few; D: TRBD1; V: TRBV6-5; length: 12; J: TRBJ1-5
DNA: TGCGCCAGCAGCCCCCCTCTAGCGGGAGGGGGAAATGAGCAGTTCTTC; CDR3: CASSPPLAGGGNEQFF; size: few; D: TRBD2; V: TRBV5-1; length: 16; J: TRBJ2-1
DNA: TGTGCCAGCAGTTACTCCCGACAGGCCAATGAGCAGTTCTTC; CDR3: CASSYSRQANEQFF; size: -; D: -; V: TRBV6-5; length: 14; J: TRBJ2-1
DNA: TGTGCCAGCAGTGCCAGGACGGGGTTGAATGAGCAGTTCTTC; CDR3: CASSARTGLNEQFF; size: -; D: -; V: TRBV2; length: 14; J: TRBJ2-1
DNA: TGTGCTAGTGGTTTGACAGGTGGCACTGAAGCTTTCTTT; CDR3: CASGLTGGTEAFF; size: -; D: -; V: TRBV12-5; length: 13; J: TRBJ1-1
DNA: TGCGCCAGCAGCTTGGGGACAGGGGGTTTCTACGAGCAGTACTTC; CDR3: CASSLGTGGFYEQYF; size: -; D: TRBD1; V: TRBV5-1; length: 15; J: TRBJ2-7
DNA: -; CDR3: CASSSSGQGMNTEAFF; size: -; D: -; V: TRBV28; length: 16; J: TRBJ1-1
DNA: TGTGCCAGCAGCTCCCTGGCGGGAGCCTACAATGAGCAGTTCTTC; CDR3: CASSSLAGAYNEQFF; size: -; D: TRBD2; V: TRBV7-3; length: 15; J: TRBJ2-1
DNA: TGTGCCAGCAGCTTAGGGAGCGGGCTCACCGGGGAGCTGTTTTTT; CDR3: CASSLGSGLTGELFF; size: -; D: -; V: TRBV7-6; length: 15; J: TRBJ2-2
DNA: TGTGCCAGCAGTGACCCCACCCTTGGGCAGTTCTTC; CDR3: CASSDPTLGQFF; size: -; D: -; V: TRBV6-1; length: 12; J: TRBJ2-1
DNA: TGTGCCAGCAGCCGAAATTCCGGGGTAACTGAAGCTTTCTTT; CDR3: CASSRNSGVTEAFF; size: few; D: -; V: TRBV7-9; length: 14; J: TRBJ1-1
DNA: TGTGCCAGCAGCGCGGGGGGGACTAATGAAAAACTGTTTTTT; CDR3: CASSAGGTNEKLFF; size: -; D: -; V: TRBV9; length: 14; J: TRBJ1-4
DNA: TGTGCCAGCTCACCAATCAGGTACTACACCTTC; CDR3: CASSPIRYYTF; size: -; D: -; V: TRBV18; length: 11; J: TRBJ1-2
DNA: TGTGCCACCAGCAGAGATCCTGGGGCCAACGTCCTGACTTTC; CDR3: CATSRDPGANVLTF; size: -; D: -; V: TRBV15; length: 14; J: TRBJ2-6
DNA: TGCGCCAGCAATACCGGGCACCCGTCAGATACGCAGTATTTT; CDR3: CASNTGHPSDTQYF; size: -; D: -; V: TRBV10-1; length: 14; J: TRBJ2-3
DNA: TGTGCCAGCAGTTTACAATTCAATCAGCCCCAGCATTTT; CDR3: CASSLQFNQPQHF; size: few; D: -; V: TRBV27; length: 13; J: TRBJ1-5
DNA: TGCGCCAGCAGCTCCCGGACAGGAGACTACGAGCAGTACTTC; CDR3: CASSSRTGDYEQYF; size: once; D: TRBD1; V: TRBV5-1; length: 14; J: TRBJ2-7
DNA: TGTGCCAGCAGGAAGGCGGGAGCAGTAGATACGCAGTATTTT; CDR3: CASRKAGAVDTQYF; size: once; D: TRBD2; V: TRBV27; length: 14; J: TRBJ2-3
DNA: TGTGCCAGCAGTGCCCCGGGACTAGCGGGAGGGCTCGGAATTGAGCAGTTCTTC; CDR3: CASSAPGLAGGLGIEQFF; size: -; D: TRBD2; V: TRBV6-1; length: 18; J: TRBJ2-1
DNA: TGTGCCAGCAGTGTAACCGGGACAAGCAAGCAGTATTTT; CDR3: CASSVTGTSKQYF; size: -; D: -; V: TRBV27; length: 13; J: TRBJ2-3
DNA: TGCGCCAGCAGCTACGACGGTTACACTGAAGCTTTCTTT; CDR3: CASSYDGYTEAFF; size: -; D: -; V: TRBV5-1; length: 13; J: TRBJ1-1
DNA: TGTGCCAGTACCTTCATAGCCGGGACAACGAACACCGGGGAGCTGTTTTTT; CDR3: CASTFIAGTTNTGELFF; size: -; D: -; V: TRBV19; length: 17; J: TRBJ2-2
DNA: TGTGCCAGCAGCTTGGACACGAGCTCCTACAATGAGCAGTTCTTC; CDR3: CASSLDTSSYNEQFF; size: -; D: -; V: TRBV5-4; length: 15; J: TRBJ2-1
DNA: TGTGCCAGCAGCCCTACCGGGCTCTATGGCTACACCTTC; CDR3: CASSPTGLYGYTF; size: -; D: -; V: TRBV27; length: 13; J: TRBJ1-2
DNA: TGTGCCAGCAGCTTGAAGGAACAGAACTATGGCTACACCTTC; CDR3: CASSLKEQNYGYTF; size: -; D: -; V: TRBV5-6; length: 14; J: TRBJ1-2
DNA: TGTGCCAGCTCACCGGGCGTCGGGGAGACCCAGTACTTC; CDR3: CASSPGVGETQYF; size: -; D: -; V: TRBV18; length: 13; J: TRBJ2-5
DNA: TGTGCCAGCAGTTACTTCCGGGAGTCCGAGACCCAGTACTTC; CDR3: CASSYFRESETQYF; size: -; D: -; V: TRBV6-6; length: 14; J: TRBJ2-5
DNA: TGTGCCAGCAGGAACGCAGGACCAAAGTACAATGAGCAGTTCTTC; CDR3: CASRNAGPKYNEQFF; size: many; D: -; V: TRBV7-3; length: 15; J: TRBJ2-1
DNA: TGTGCCAGCAGCCAACTAATTCCACAGGGTGTCACTGAAGCTTTCTTT; CDR3: CASSQLIPQGVTEAFF; size: -; D: -; V: TRBV11-2; length: 16; J: TRBJ1-1
DNA: TGTGCCATCAGTGATCCTAGCGGGAGTAGCGATGAGCAGTTCTTC; CDR3: CAISDPSGSSDEQFF; size: once; D: TRBD2; V: TRBV10-3; length: 15; J: TRBJ2-1
DNA: TGTGCCAGCAGCTTAGTGGGCAGTTCCTACAATGAGCAGTTCTTC; CDR3: CASSLVGSSYNEQFF; size: few; D: -; V: TRBV7-2; length: 15; J: TRBJ2-1
DNA: TGTGCCAGCAGCCCCGGGACGGCTAGAGGCTATGGCTACACCTTC; CDR3: CASSPGTARGYGYTF; size: -; D: -; V: TRBV5-4; length: 15; J: TRBJ1-2
DNA: TGTGCCAGCAGCTCCAGATCGGGACAGGGTTACAATGAGCAGTTCTTC; CDR3: CASSSRSGQGYNEQFF; size: once; D: TRBD1; V: TRBV9; length: 16; J: TRBJ2-1
DNA: TGTGCCAGCAGCCTGGGGCTAGCGGGAGATACAGATACGCAGTATTTT; CDR3: CASSLGLAGDTDTQYF; size: once; D: TRBD2; V: TRBV25-1; length: 16; J: TRBJ2-3
DNA: TGTGCCAGCAGCTCCACAGGGGGCCGGTCTGGAAACACCATATATTTT; CDR3: CASSSTGGRSGNTIYF; size: -; D: TRBD1; V: TRBV2; length: 16; J: TRBJ1-3
DNA: TGTGCCAGCAGTTACTCGGACATTAACTATGGCTACACCTTC; CDR3: CASSYSDINYGYTF; size: once; D: -; V: TRBV6-5; length: 14; J: TRBJ1-2
DNA: TGTGCCACCAGCAGAGATCGTGACAGGGGGTTCATGCTCTTC; CDR3: CATSRDRDRGFMLF; size: -; D: TRBD1; V: TRBV15; length: 14; J: TRBJ2-1
DNA: TGTGCCATCAGTGATGGGACGCCCACAGATACGCAGTATTTT; CDR3: CAISDGTPTDTQYF; size: -; D: -; V: TRBV10-3; length: 14; J: TRBJ2-3
DNA: TGCGCCAGCAGCTTGGGGACTTCACTGGGGACTGAAGCTTTCTTT; CDR3: CASSLGTSLGTEAFF; size: once; D: -; V: TRBV5-1; length: 15; J: TRBJ1-1
DNA: TGCGCCAGCAGCCATCGACTAGCGGGAACAGATACGCAGTATTTT; CDR3: CASSHRLAGTDTQYF; size: -; D: TRBD2; V: TRBV4-1; length: 15; J: TRBJ2-3
DNA: TGTGCCAGCAGTTACCAGACAGGGCTATCCACCGGGGAGCTGTTTTTT; CDR3: CASSYQTGLSTGELFF; size: -; D: TRBD1; V: TRBV6-5; length: 16; J: TRBJ2-2
DNA: TGTGCCACCAGTCGGGACACGGACACTGAAGCTTTCTTT; CDR3: CATSRDTDTEAFF; size: -; D: -; V: TRBV15; length: 13; J: TRBJ1-1
DNA: TGTGCCAGCAGCTGGCGGAGACTAGCAGCTGGGGGGACCCAGTACTTC; CDR3: CASSWRRLAAGGTQYF; size: -; D: TRBD2; V: TRBV7-6; length: 16; J: TRBJ2-5
DNA: TGCAGCGCCCAGCCCCAGGGCTTGGGCAATCAGCCCCAGCATTTT; CDR3: CSAQPQGLGNQPQHF; size: -; D: -; V: TRBV29-1; length: 15; J: TRBJ1-5
DNA: TGTGCCAGTAGGGACAGGGGGGAGAGCACAGATACGCAGTATTTT; CDR3: CASRDRGESTDTQYF; size: once; D: TRBD1; V: TRBV19; length: 15; J: TRBJ2-3